Sequencing of this TCR beta chain was carried out in a study of OX40 agonist ivuxolimab in advanced cancers. Across the whole study: Every 2 weeks, patients got intravenous ivuxolimab at one of six dose levels (0.01-10 mg/kg).

Germline V gene sequence: CDR1 ENHRY, CDR2 SYGVKD. Trimming took 3 bases from V and 1 from J, leaving 9 bases between them. This CDR3 has 14 residues. The repertoire was sequenced with immunoSEQ multiplex PCR; TCRdb's copy has only in-frame clones and lacks some. The sample has 20,000 to 25,000 clones, approximately 82% seen once; the top ten hold around 24%. The chain uses TRBV10-3 and TRBJ1-1; tentative D call: TRBD1 (5 bases). The sequences come from CD4+ or CD8+ T cells sorted from blood, collected in a trial of the OX40 agonist ivuxolimab. The receptor comes from an adult with an advanced solid tumor such as melanoma, head and neck, liver or kidney cancer. The CDR3 sequence: CAISEEGTNTEAFF. CDR3 bases: TGTGCCATCAGTGAAGAGGGGACGAACACTGAAGCTTTCTTT.